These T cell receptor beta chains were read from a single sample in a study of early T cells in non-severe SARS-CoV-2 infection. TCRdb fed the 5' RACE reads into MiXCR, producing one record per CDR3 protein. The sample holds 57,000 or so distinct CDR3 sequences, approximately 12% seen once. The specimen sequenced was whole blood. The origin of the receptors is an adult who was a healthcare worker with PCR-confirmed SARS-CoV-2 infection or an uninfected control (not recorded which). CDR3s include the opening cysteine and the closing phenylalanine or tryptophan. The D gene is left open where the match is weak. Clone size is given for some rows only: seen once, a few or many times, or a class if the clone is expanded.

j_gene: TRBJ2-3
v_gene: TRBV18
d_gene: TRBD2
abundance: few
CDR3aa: CASSPLREVLADTQYF
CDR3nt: TGTGCCAGCTCACCACTCCGGGAGGTGTTGGCAGATACGCAGTATTTT

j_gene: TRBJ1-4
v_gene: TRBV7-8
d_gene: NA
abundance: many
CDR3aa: CASSLLDRANEKLFF
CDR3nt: TGTGCCAGCAGTCTACTCGACCGGGCGAACGAAAAACTGTTTTTT

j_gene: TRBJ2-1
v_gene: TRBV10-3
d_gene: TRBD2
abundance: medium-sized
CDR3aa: CAISEGLADPNEQFF
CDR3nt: TGTGCCATCAGTGAGGGACTAGCGGATCCCAATGAGCAGTTCTTC

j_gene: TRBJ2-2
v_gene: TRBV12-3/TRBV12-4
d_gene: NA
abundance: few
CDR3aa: CASSPRETGELFF
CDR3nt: TGTGCCAGCAGTCCCAGGGAAACCGGGGAGCTGTTTTTT

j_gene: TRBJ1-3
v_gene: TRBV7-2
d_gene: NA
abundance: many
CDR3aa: CASSLVDRGNTIYF
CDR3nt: TGTGCCAGCAGCTTAGTAGACCGAGGAAACACCATATATTTT

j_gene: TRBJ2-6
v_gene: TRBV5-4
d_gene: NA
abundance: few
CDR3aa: CASSLVSLGLGANVLTF
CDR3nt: TGTGCCAGCAGCTTGGTCTCTTTGGGGCTTGGGGCCAACGTCCTGACTTTC

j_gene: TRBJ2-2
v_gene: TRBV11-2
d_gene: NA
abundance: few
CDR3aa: CASSRPQGRGELFF
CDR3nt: TGTGCCAGCAGCCGACCCCAGGGGAGAGGGGAGCTGTTTTTT

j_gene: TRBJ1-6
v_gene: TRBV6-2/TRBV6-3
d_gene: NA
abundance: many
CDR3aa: CASSYDGPQGSPLHF
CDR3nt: TGTGCCAGCAGTTACGACGGACCCCAGGGTTCACCCCTCCACTTT

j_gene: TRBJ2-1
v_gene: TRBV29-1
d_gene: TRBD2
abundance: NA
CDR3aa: CSVWTSGTNEQFF
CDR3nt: TGCAGCGTCTGGACTAGCGGAACCAATGAGCAGTTCTTC

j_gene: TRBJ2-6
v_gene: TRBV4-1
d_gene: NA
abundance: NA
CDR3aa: CASSQGSAGANVLTF
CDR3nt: TGCGCCAGCAGCCAAGGGAGTGCAGGGGCCAACGTCCTGACTTTC

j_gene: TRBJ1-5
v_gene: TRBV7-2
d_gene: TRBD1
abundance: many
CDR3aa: CASSPTGLTIYSNQPQHF
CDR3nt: TGTGCCAGCAGCCCGACAGGGCTAACCATATATAGCAATCAGCCCCAGCATTTT

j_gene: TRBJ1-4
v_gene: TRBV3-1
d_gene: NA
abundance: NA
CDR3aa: CASSQIGEKLFF
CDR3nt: TGTGCCAGCAGCCAAATTGGTGAAAAACTGTTTTTT

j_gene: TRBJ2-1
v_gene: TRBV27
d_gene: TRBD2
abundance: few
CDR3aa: CASSSGLAGRNEQFF
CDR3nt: TGTGCCAGCAGTTCGGGACTAGCGGGAAGGAATGAGCAGTTCTTC

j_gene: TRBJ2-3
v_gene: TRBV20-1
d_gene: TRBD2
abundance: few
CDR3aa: CSARDLDGGGLF
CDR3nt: TGCAGTGCTAGAGACCTAGATGGCGGGGGACTATTT

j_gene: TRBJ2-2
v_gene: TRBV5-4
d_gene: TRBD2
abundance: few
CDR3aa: CASSWGTASGNTGELFF
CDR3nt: TGTGCCAGCAGCTGGGGCACGGCTAGCGGGAACACCGGGGAGCTGTTTTTT

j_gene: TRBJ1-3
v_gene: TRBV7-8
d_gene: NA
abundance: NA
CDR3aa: CASSITGTIYF
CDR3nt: TGTGCCAGCAGCATAACCGGGACCATATATTTT

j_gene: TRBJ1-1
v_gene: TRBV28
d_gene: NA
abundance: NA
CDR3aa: CASSLMGGAEAFF
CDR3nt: TGTGCCAGCAGTTTAATGGGGGGCGCTGAAGCTTTCTTT

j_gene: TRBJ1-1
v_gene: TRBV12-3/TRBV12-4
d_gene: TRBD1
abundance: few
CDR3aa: CASKLRRTGGYTEAFF
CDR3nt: TGTGCCAGTAAGCTAAGGCGGACAGGGGGGTACACTGAAGCTTTCTTT

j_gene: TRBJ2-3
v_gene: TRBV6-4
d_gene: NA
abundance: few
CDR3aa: CASSEGGPTDTQYF
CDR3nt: TGTGCCAGCAGTGAGGGGGGGCCCACAGATACGCAGTATTTT

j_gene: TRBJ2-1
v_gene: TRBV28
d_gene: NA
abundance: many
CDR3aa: CASSPNSSPNNEQFF
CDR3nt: TGTGCCAGCAGCCCCAACTCCTCCCCCAACAATGAGCAGTTCTTC

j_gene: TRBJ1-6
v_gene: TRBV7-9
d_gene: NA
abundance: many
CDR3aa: CASSLVGVHNSPLHF
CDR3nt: TGTGCCAGCAGCTTAGTGGGTGTGCACAATTCACCCCTCCACTTT

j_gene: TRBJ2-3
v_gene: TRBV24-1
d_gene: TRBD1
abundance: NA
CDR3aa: CATGQGETDTQYF
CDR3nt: TGTGCCACCGGACAGGGGGAAACAGATACGCAGTATTTT

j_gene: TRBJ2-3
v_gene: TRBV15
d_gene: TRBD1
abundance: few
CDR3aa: CATSTGGGTDTQYF
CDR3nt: TGTGCCACCAGCACAGGGGGAGGCACAGATACGCAGTATTTT

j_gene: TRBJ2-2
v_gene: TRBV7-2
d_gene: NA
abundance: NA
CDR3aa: CASSLGWNTGELFF
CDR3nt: TGTGCCAGCAGCTTAGGTTGGAACACCGGGGAGCTGTTTTTT

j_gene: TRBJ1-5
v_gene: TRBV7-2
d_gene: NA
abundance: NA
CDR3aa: CASSPSGVQPQHF
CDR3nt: TGTGCCAGCAGCCCAAGTGGGGTTCAGCCCCAGCATTTT

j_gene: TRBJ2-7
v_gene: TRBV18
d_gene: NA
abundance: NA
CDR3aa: CASSPSGAGGSYEQYF
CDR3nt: TGTGCCAGCTCACCATCTGGGGCCGGGGGATCCTACGAGCAGTACTTC

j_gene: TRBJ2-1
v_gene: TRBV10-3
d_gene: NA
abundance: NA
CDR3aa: CAISPEENEQFF
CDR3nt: TGTGCCATCAGTCCCGAGGAGAATGAGCAGTTCTTC

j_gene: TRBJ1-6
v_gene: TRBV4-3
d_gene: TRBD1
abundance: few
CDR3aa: CASSQDAGGNSPLHF
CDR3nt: TGCGCCAGCAGCCAAGACGCAGGGGGCAATTCACCCCTCCACTTT

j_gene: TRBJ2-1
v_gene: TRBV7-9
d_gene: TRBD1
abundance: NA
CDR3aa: CASSGQSYNEQFF
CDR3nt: TGTGCCAGCTCGGGACAGAGCTACAATGAGCAGTTCTTC

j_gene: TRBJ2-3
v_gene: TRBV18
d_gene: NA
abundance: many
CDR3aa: CASSLTSSTDTQYF
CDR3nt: TGTGCCAGCTCCCTTACTTCGAGCACAGATACGCAGTATTTT

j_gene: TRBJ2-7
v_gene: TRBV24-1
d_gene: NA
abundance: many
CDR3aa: CATSDLLPGLPEQYF
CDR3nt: TGTGCCACCAGTGATTTGCTCCCGGGGTTACCCGAGCAGTACTTC

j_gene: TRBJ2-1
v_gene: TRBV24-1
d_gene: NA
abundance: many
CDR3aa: CATSGSGDQGRDNEQFF
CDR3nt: TGTGCCACCAGTGGGTCGGGGGATCAGGGAAGGGACAATGAGCAGTTCTTC

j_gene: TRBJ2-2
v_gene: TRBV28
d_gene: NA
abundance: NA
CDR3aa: CASRLEPLNTGELFF
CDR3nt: TGTGCCAGTAGACTAGAACCCCTCAACACCGGGGAGCTGTTTTTT

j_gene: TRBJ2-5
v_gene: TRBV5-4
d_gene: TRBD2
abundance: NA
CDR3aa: CASSLGSRRGGQETQYF
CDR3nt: TGTGCCAGCAGCTTGGGATCGCGGCGCGGGGGGCAAGAGACCCAGTACTTC

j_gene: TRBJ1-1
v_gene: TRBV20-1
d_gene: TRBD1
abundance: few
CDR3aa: CSAREARRDRGLRAFF
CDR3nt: TGCAGTGCTAGAGAAGCTCGCCGGGACAGGGGGCTTAGAGCTTTCTTT

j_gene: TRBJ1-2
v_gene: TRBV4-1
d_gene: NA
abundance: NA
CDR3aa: CASSPFSGLGGYTF
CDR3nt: TGCGCCAGCAGCCCTTTCTCAGGGCTGGGAGGCTACACCTTC

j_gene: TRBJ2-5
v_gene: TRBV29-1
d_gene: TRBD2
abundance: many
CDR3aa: CSVRLAGGPQETQYF
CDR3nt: TGCAGCGTCCGACTAGCGGGGGGACCACAAGAGACCCAGTACTTC

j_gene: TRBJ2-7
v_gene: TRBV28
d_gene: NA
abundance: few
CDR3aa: CASTGGFYEQYF
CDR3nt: TGTGCCAGCACCGGGGGATTCTACGAGCAGTACTTC

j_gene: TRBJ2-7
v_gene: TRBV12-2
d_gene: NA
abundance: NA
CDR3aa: CASRLDRAREQYF
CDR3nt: TGTGCAAGTCGCTTAGACAGGGCGCGCGAGCAGTACTTC

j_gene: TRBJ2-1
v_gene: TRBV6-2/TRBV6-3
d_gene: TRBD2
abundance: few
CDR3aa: CASSYRTSVYNEQFF
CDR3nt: TGTGCCAGCAGTTACAGGACTAGCGTCTACAATGAGCAGTTCTTC

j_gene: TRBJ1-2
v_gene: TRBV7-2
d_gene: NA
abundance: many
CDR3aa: CASSPNGGGYGYTF
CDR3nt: TGTGCCAGCAGCCCTAATGGGGGAGGCTATGGCTACACCTTC

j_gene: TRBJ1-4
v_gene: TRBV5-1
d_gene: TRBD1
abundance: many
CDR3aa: CASSLGAGTGLEKLFF
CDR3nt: TGCGCCAGCAGCTTGGGGGCCGGGACAGGTTTGGAAAAACTGTTTTTT

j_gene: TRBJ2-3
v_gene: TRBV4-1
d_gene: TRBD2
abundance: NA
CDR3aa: CASSQRELAGSQDTQYF
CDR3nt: TGCGCCAGCAGCCAGCGCGAACTAGCGGGCTCTCAAGATACGCAGTATTTT

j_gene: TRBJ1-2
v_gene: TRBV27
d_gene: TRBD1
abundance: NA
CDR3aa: CASSPGQGAFGYTF
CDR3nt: TGTGCCAGCAGCCCGGGACAGGGGGCTTTTGGCTACACCTTC

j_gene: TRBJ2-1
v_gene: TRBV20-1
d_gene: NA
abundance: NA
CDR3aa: CSARQGRGNNEQFF
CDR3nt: TGCAGTGCTAGACAGGGTCGGGGCAACAATGAGCAGTTCTTC

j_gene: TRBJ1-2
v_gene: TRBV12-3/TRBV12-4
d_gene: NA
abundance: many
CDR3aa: CASSRQDQGYTF
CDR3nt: TGTGCCAGCAGCCGACAGGACCAGGGCTACACCTTC

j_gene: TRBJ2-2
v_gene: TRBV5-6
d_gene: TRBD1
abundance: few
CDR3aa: CASSSGQIGAGELFF
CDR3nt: TGTGCCAGCAGCTCGGGACAGATCGGGGCCGGGGAGCTGTTTTTT